Presented here are 10 T cell receptor beta chains from one specimen sequenced in a study of cytomegalovirus exposure and HLA in healthy donors (dated by TCRdb to between 2016 and 2019). The library was generated by the immunoSEQ multiplex PCR assay. For the multiplex PCR, a mixture combining 60 forward primers for TCR Vbeta segments and 13 reverse primers for TCR Jbeta segments was used. Here the immuneACCESS table is served through TCRdb, limited to in-frame sequences with V and J called. Missing clones are a known gap in these copies; in checked studies unresolved V genes cover under half, and the rest lacks a known reason. For this sample there are tens of thousands of clones; about 69% appear just once. Around 4.3% of the sample belongs to the ten largest clones. Sequencing was performed on PBMCs. The receptors derive from a man between 60 and 75 years old in good health and CMV-seronegative.

This chain connects TRBV2 to TRBJ2-7; 8 nucleotides match TRBD2. V lost 3 bases, J lost 2 bases, and 3 bases stayed unmatched. In germline, CDR1 is SNHLY, CDR2 FYNNEI. The CDR3 loop spans 14 amino acids. The CDR3 is CASSDLAGTYEQYF. The DNA of the CDR3 is TGTGCCAGCAGTGATTTAGCGGGGACCTACGAGCAGTACTTC.

The chain couples TRBV2 to TRBJ1-2, with D possibly matching TRBD1 (5 bases). V dropped 3 bases and J dropped 3 bases, with 11 bases sitting between them. The length of the CDR3 is 14 residues. The germline gives CDR1 SNHLY, CDR2 FYNNEI. The CDR3 sequence: CASSDGRGDYGYTF. CDR3 nucleotide sequence: TGTGCCAGCAGTGATGGGCGGGGCGACTATGGCTACACCTTC.

CDR3 DNA: TGTGCCAGCAGGACGGACAGGGGGCTAAGGAACACTGAAGCTTTCTTT. Translating it yields CASRTDRGLRNTEAFF. V is TRBV2 and J is TRBJ1-1, with 11 nucleotides matching TRBD1. After removal of 6 bases from V and 1 base from J, the junction contained 7 bases not matched to a gene. This CDR3 is built from 16 residues. The germline gives CDR1 SNHLY, CDR2 FYNNEI.

The rearrangement joins TRBV5-1 to TRBJ1-4; 12 nucleotides agree with TRBD1. Trimming at V came to 4 bases and at J to 6 bases, leaving 4 bases not matched to a gene. This CDR3 comprises 15 residues. CDR1 SGHRS and CDR2 YFSETQ come from the germline V gene. CDR3: CASSRDRGRDEKLFF. CDR3 nucleotides: TGCGCCAGCAGCAGGGACAGGGGGCGGGATGAAAAACTGTTTTTT.

This chain uses TRBV4-2 with TRBJ2-5; D gene unclear. The CDR3 sequence is 14 residues long. V was trimmed by 1 base and J by 5 bases, leaving 11 bases between them. The germline V gene has CDR1 LGHNA and CDR2 YNFKEQ. As DNA, the CDR3 is TGTGCCAGCAGCCAAGGGGTGATGGAGGAGACCCAGTACTTC. It yields the protein CASSQGVMEETQYF.

CDR3 nucleotide sequence: TGTGCCAGCTCACCTTTGCCGCCGGAGGGTGAGACCCAGTACTTC. It yields the protein CASSPLPPEGETQYF. The chain has TRBV18 and TRBJ2-5; D perhaps matches TRBD2 (6 bases). V gave up 3 bases and J gave up 5 bases, with 16 bases separating them. The germline V gene has CDR1 KGHSH and CDR2 LQKENI. CDR3 length equals 15 residues.

CDR3 bases: TGTGCCAGCAGTGATTGGGCCACAGTGTGGGAGACCCAGTACTTC. Its translation is CASSDWATVWETQYF. The rearrangement joins TRBV2 to TRBJ2-5; D call uncertain. With 3 bases removed from V and 5 bases from J, the gap between germline ends came to 16 bases. Per the germline V gene, CDR1 is SNHLY and CDR2 is FYNNEI. This CDR3 is built from 15 residues.

This chain uses TRBV7-2 with TRBJ2-7; no clear D gene. V was cut by 0 bases and J by 3 bases, with 6 bases left in between. This CDR3 is built from 13 residues. The germline V gene has CDR1 SGHTA and CDR2 FQGNSA. CDR3 sequence: CASSLAVDYEQYF. The CDR3, as DNA: TGTGCCAGCAGCTTAGCTGTAGACTACGAGCAGTACTTC.

The V and J genes are TRBV5-6 and TRBJ1-6; possibly TRBD1 for D (5 bases). The CDR3 has 15 amino acids. CDR1 and CDR2 (germline): SGHDT, YYEEEE. V lost 4 bases and J lost 8, with 16 bases in between. The CDR3 nucleotides read TGTGCCAGCAGCCCGGGGGTATCGAAGTATTCACCCCTCCACTTT. It specifies CASSPGVSKYSPLHF.

This chain uses TRBV9 with TRBJ2-1; TRBD2 agrees at 16 bases. Germline trimming cut 4 bases from V and 10 bases from J; bases unmatched to any gene: 8. Looked up from germline, CDR1 is SGDLS and CDR2 is YYNGEE. The CDR3 is 16 amino acids. CDR3 DNA sequence: TGTGCCAGCAGCAAGGGACTAGCGGGGGGGCGGGAAGAGCAGTTCTTC. Translated: CASSKGLAGGREEQFF.